This T cell receptor (beta chain) was sequenced in a study of beta chain features in type 1 diabetes. Looking at the study overall: All samples together contributed almost 110,000,000 sorted cells for examination.

With regard to this clone: The antigen is not known.

Expressed TCRB transcripts were sequenced after all isolated RNA was converted to cDNA. The repertoire was sequenced with immunoSEQ multiplex PCR; TCRdb's copy has only in-frame clones and lacks some. The sample comprises about 160,000 clones, 6.5% to 10% of which are singletons, and 0.45% to 0.6% rests with the top ten. Study outcomes and limitations: Highly expressing activated T cells could be over-counted with a cDNA template. The naive, central memory and Treg TCRB repertoires looked more alike in patients than they did in healthy donors. TCRB CDR3s from Type 1 diabetes patients were moderately but significantly shorter in all four CD4+ subsets.

Sorting with CD45RO/CCR7/CD25/CD127/CD95/CD27 yielded naive, central memory, regulatory and stem-like memory CD4+ cells. V lost 2 bases to trimming and J lost 2 bases, with 12 bases between them. The length of the CDR3 is 15 residues. Germline loops: CDR1 MGHRA, CDR2 YSYEKL. This rearrangement joins TRBV4-1 to TRBJ1-1; D is ambiguous. The TCR was taken from a woman between 18 and 29 years old with type 1 diabetes. Sequencing input: central memory CD4+ T cells from blood. The CDR3 region is CASSQQIYSNTEAFF. The CDR3 DNA sequence: TGCGCCAGCAGCCAACAAATTTACAGTAACACTGAAGCTTTCTTT.